This T cell receptor beta chain is from a study of blood T cell repertoires in COVID-19. Clones were sequenced by immunoSEQ multiplex PCR, and TCRdb holds only the in-frame ones, with some missing. The sample has around 470,000 clones; 90% are singletons. Germline V lookup: CDR1 SNHLY, CDR2 FYNNEI. V lost 2 bases and J 0 bases, leaving 11 bases between the germline ends. This CDR3 is built from 16 residues. The source is a man between 18 and 35 years old who had recovered from COVID-19. The sequencing sample was made of PBMCs or T cells enriched from blood (not recorded which). The V call is TRBV2, the J call TRBJ2-1; D is unresolved. The CDR3 is CASSEPQYPSYNEQFF. CDR3 in DNA: TGTGCCAGCAGTGAACCTCAGTATCCCTCCTACAATGAGCAGTTCTTC.